This paragraph covers one TCR beta chain sequence. No cognate antigen has been identified for it. HCMV serostatus was determined by detecting HCMV-specific IgG in serum with a commercial ELISA kit. Ficoll density gradient centrifugation was used to isolate peripheral blood mononuclear cells from blood. The CDR3 starts with the cysteine, ends with the phenylalanine, and has 18 residues. DNA is not recorded here. Sequencing was carried out with an Illumina HiSeq 2000. TCR beta cDNA libraries were made by 5'RACE template switching that added a universal primer site and unique molecular identifiers. Priming for cDNA synthesis came from the TCR beta constant segment, and two successive PCR amplification steps followed. Concerning the study's data processing: MIGEC handled demultiplexing of the reads and grouping by UMI, while MiTCR was used to assemble and quantify clonotypes. To exclude erroneous sequences, any TCR cDNA sequence not supported by at least two reads was discarded. Downstream repertoire analysis used the tcR package, and clonotypes were matched across fractions by CDR3 nucleotide sequence plus V segment. Antigen specificity was annotated against VDJdb with VDJmatch, allowing one amino acid substitution in CDR3. After the reads were reprocessed by TCRdb, one entry was made per CDR3 protein sequence, with no DNA. The V and J calls reflect TCRdb's pipeline rather than the authors' work. The sample table on file contains some 600,000 distinct CDR3 sequences. About 3.6% of the sample is in the top ten clones.

The data were obtained in a study of T cells expressing NK-cell markers (dated by TCRdb to 2020 to 2022). Broadly, across the study: About 8 donors provided sorted CD3+CD56+NKG2C+, CD3+CD56+NKG2C- and CD3+CD56-NKG2C+ T-cell subsets, whose TCR beta-chain repertoires were profiled. Among the eight sequenced donors, only one was HCMV-seronegative, while the other seven were HCMV-seropositive. The eight sequenced donors were randomly selected healthy volunteers, three men and five women. The libraries were sequenced on Illumina HiSeq 2000/2500, MiSeq or NextSeq, producing 2 x 150 bp reads.

Overall results and qualifications from the work: In a handful of donors, the dominant CD3+CD56+NKG2C+ clonotypes were among the top 10 CD8+ clonotypes and accounted for about 1.0-7.0% of CD8+ T cells. Whether the expanded NKG2C-expressing T cell clones were specific for HCMV antigens remained unclear. Those dominant clonotypes were again the most abundant among CD3+CD56-NKG2C+ cells in a handful of donors, at about 25-60.1%.

Sequenced: blood T cells: a sorted CD56 or NKG2C T cell subset, CD4+ or CD8+ T cells, or bulk PBMC T cells (not recorded which). The receptor was derived from a young man in good health. Donor details come from another sample of the same person, matched by shared clones. The sequence is built from TRBV12-3 or TRBV12-4 and TRBJ2-7; the TRBD2 assignment by TCRdb is unverifiable without DNA. The CDR3 here reads CASSLLSLASGDSYEQYF.